A selection of T cell receptor beta chains follows, all from one sample in a study of quantifying T cell responses using KT2 cells. TCRdb redid the calling of the UMI-ligation and nested PCR reads with MiXCR, one entry per CDR3 protein. The sample contains 25,000 to 35,000 distinct CDR3 sequences, approximately 6.8% of which appear only once. The sample comprised PBMCs spiked with cells of the T cell clone KT2. The receptors were gathered from a human donor. The conserved cysteine and the conserved F or W are not part of the CDR3 here. Fields, in order: V gene, clone size, J gene, CDR3 protein. Size is stated for part of the rows, as once, few or many counts, or as a class when the clone is expanded.

TRBV4-1	NA	TRBJ2-3	ASSQGMIAGASTDTQY
TRBV4-1	many	TRBJ2-1	ASSQERHSSYNEQF
TRBV20-1	many	TRBJ1-3	SAPVRGMGNTIY
TRBV6-2/TRBV6-3	NA	TRBJ2-1	ASSYWGSGLDEQF
TRBV29-1	many	TRBJ2-7	SVGGQVNEQY
TRBV7-2	few	TRBJ2-7	ASSSQSHKPGLISYEQY
TRBV5-1	many	TRBJ1-1	ASRRVSDTEAF
TRBV5-4	NA	TRBJ2-4	ASSLPGGGGQENIQY
TRBV2	many	TRBJ2-5	ASSDGWGSAETQY
TRBV29-1	NA	TRBJ2-1	SAMGLAAYNEQF
TRBV20-1	few	TRBJ2-1	SARREAPRDEQF
TRBV9	many	TRBJ2-1	ASSVVETGNEQF
TRBV5-5	many	TRBJ2-7	ASSRADSSYEQY
TRBV20-1	many	TRBJ2-7	SARVRTRSEQY
TRBV15	NA	TRBJ1-2	ATSRKPPPGQDFYGYT
TRBV10-2	NA	TRBJ2-1	ASSEVYGDNEKF
TRBV4-2	few	TRBJ2-1	ASSQRDLNLEGQF
TRBV29-1	many	TRBJ2-7	SATGDGNEQY
TRBV30	NA	TRBJ2-5	AWSVQDRQETQY
TRBV15	many	TRBJ1-1	ATSSGTQGMNTEAF
TRBV20-1	many	TRBJ2-1	SATFLRDLRDRLYNEQF
TRBV10-3	few	TRBJ2-7	AISPSGEYEQY
TRBV5-5	many	TRBJ2-7	ASSWGSGYEQY
TRBV6-5	many	TRBJ1-1	ASSYSAGAKVTEAF
TRBV29-1	many	TRBJ2-3	SVGRQFTDTQY
TRBV29-1	few	TRBJ2-1	SVAGPSSYNEQF
TRBV20-1	NA	TRBJ2-5	SVSVTTSSTETQY
TRBV21-1	many	TRBJ2-1	ASSKQQTYNEQF
TRBV24-1	few	TRBJ2-1	ATSDPVIREQF